These 20 T cell receptor beta chains were all obtained from the same sample, sequenced in a study of monozygotic twins with inflammatory bowel disease. TCRdb reanalyzed the 5' RACE reads and collapses them to one entry per CDR3 protein, without DNA. The sample includes under 200,000 distinct CDR3 sequences. The material sequenced was blood. These receptors were taken from a human donor with ulcerative colitis or Crohn's disease, or a healthy co-twin of an affected twin (not recorded which).

The chain carries TRBV5-1 and TRBJ1-2. The CDR3 has 12 residues. The germline V gene encodes CDR1 SGHRS and CDR2 YFSETQ. The CDR3 loop reads CASSLRGGGYTF.

V usage is TRBV5-1 and J usage is TRBJ2-7. The CDR3 is made up of 13 amino acids. Germline values: CDR1 SGHRS, CDR2 YFSETQ. The CDR3 loop reads CASSFTDGYEQYF.

V gene TRBV29-1 combines with J gene TRBJ2-1. The CDR3 has 12 amino acids. CDR1 is SQVTM, CDR2 ANQGSEA, per germline. The CDR3 is CSVEEPRDEQFF.

The chain combines TRBV6-4 with TRBJ2-3; TCRdb outputs TRBD2, but without DNA this stays unchecked. Germline V gives CDR1 MRHNA, CDR2 SNTAGT. There are 15 residues in the CDR3. The CDR3 spells CASSEASGSSDTQYF.

The gene calls are TRBV28 and TRBJ1-6; TCRdb calls TRBD1, which cannot be checked without DNA. Germline CDR1 MDHEN, CDR2 SYDVKM. The CDR3 extends over 13 amino acids. CDR3: CASTPMANSPLHF.

The chain is built from TRBV6-2 or TRBV6-3 and TRBJ2-7; TCRdb's D gene call, TRBD2, goes unchecked for lack of DNA. This CDR3 spans 14 amino acids. From germline, CDR1 is MNHEY and CDR2 SVGEGT. The CDR3 reads CASSSTGSQYEQYF.

The rearrangement uses TRBV20-1 and TRBJ1-5; absent DNA, TCRdb's TRBD1 call cannot be checked. Germline CDR1 is DFQATT and CDR2 is SNEGSKA (reference sequence). CDR3 length: 13 amino acids. CDR3 loop: CSARGGRAQPQHF.

This sequence joins TRBV28 and TRBJ2-6; lacking DNA, the TRBD1 call made by TCRdb goes unchecked. CDR3 length: 14 residues. The V gene's germline CDR1 is MDHEN and CDR2 SYDVKM. The CDR3 here is CASRQGNGANVLTF.

V gene TRBV3-1 combines with J gene TRBJ2-3; the TRBD1 assignment by TCRdb is unverifiable without DNA. The germline V gene has CDR1 LGHDT and CDR2 YNNKEL (reference sequence). The CDR3 totals 15 residues. CDR3: CASSFTRTRGDTQYF.

The CDR3 is CASSLEFGRTGEQYF. This chain uses TRBV7-9 with TRBJ2-7; the D call from TCRdb, TRBD1, cannot be confirmed without DNA. There are 15 residues in the CDR3. The germline V gene has CDR1 SEHNR and CDR2 FQNEAQ (reference sequence).

The CDR3 loop reads CASSLTGSGNHNEQFF. This sequence joins TRBV7-3 and TRBJ2-1; TCRdb lists TRBD2, though no DNA is available to test this call. Germline V gene data show CDR1 as SGHTA and CDR2 as FQGTGA. CDR3 length equals 16 residues.

The chain couples TRBV7-8 to TRBJ2-1; TCRdb proposes TRBD1, but this gene call is untestable without DNA. Per germline, CDR1 SGHVS and CDR2 FQNEAQ. The CDR3 length is 20 residues. CDR3 sequence: CASSSQGGGITGRASNEQFF.

The chain uses TRBV5-1 and TRBJ2-5; TCRdb names TRBD1, which stays unverified in the absence of DNA. The CDR3 runs to 13 residues. In germline, CDR1 is SGHRS, CDR2 YFSETQ. The chain's CDR3 is CASSFKGGETQYF.

The chain is built from TRBV10-3 and TRBJ2-7. CDR1 ENHRY and CDR2 SYGVKD come from the germline V gene. The CDR3 runs 13 residues. This CDR3 reads CAISEQGLDEQYF.

V usage is TRBV29-1 and J usage is TRBJ2-5. The germline gives CDR1 SQVTM, CDR2 ANQGSEA. The CDR3 consists of 12 residues. CDR3 protein: CSVVTGEETQYF.

V is TRBV18 and J is TRBJ2-7; absent DNA, TCRdb's TRBD1 call cannot be checked. The CDR3 has 15 residues. From germline, CDR1 is KGHSH and CDR2 LQKENI. The CDR3 region is CASSDRDNRWYEQYF.

The gene calls are TRBV29-1 and TRBJ2-1; checking the TCRdb D call of TRBD1 is not possible without DNA. Germline loops: CDR1 SQVTM, CDR2 ANQGSEA. This CDR3 has 14 residues. CDR3 sequence reads: CSVAGTGASNEQFF.

The CDR3 is CASRPLLPGTLGNQPQHF. This chain links TRBV6-2 or TRBV6-3 with TRBJ1-5; the TCRdb call, TRBD1, lacks DNA for checking. Per the germline V gene, CDR1 is MNHEY and CDR2 is SVGEGT. The CDR3 length is 18 residues.

The V call is TRBV7-8, the J call TRBJ1-1; the TCRdb call, TRBD1, lacks DNA for checking. The CDR3 is made up of 14 amino acids. Looked up from germline, CDR1 is SGHVS and CDR2 is FQNEAQ. CDR3 loop: CASSSWTKNTEAFF.

CDR3 sequence reads: CASSPYVQQGAVANTGELFF. The chain employs TRBV18 and TRBJ2-2; TCRdb returns TRBD1, unconfirmable since there is no DNA. The CDR3 sequence is 20 residues long. The germline gives CDR1 KGHSH, CDR2 LQKENI.